This T cell receptor beta chain was identified in a study of blood T cells in healthy people across ages. Study-level background: Capture via template switching afforded approximately one barcoded beta molecule per two T cells.

A second about 7 to 11 cycle PCR used barcoded and J-beta primers. Via MiXCR, TCRdb re-called the 5' RACE reads, giving one row per CDR3 protein. The sample yields nearly 1 million distinct CDR3 sequences, roughly 47% seen once. The sample holds a few counts of this clonotype. The study drew donors from healthy Caucasian individuals in Russia aged about 6 to 90. Staff drew roughly 10 milliliters of peripheral blood from each donor. The CDR3 runs to 13 residues. Trimming left V 2 bases short and J 5 bases short, with 9 bases between. From germline, CDR1 is SGDLS and CDR2 YYNGEE. The chain is built from TRBV9 and TRBJ2-3, with D uncertain. This TCR was recovered from a woman aged 55-75 years in good health. The sequencing input was blood. Here the CDR3 DNA reads TGTGCCAGCAGCGTCAGTCCCGGAGATACGCAGTATTTT. Translated, it gives CASSVSPGDTQYF.